The 3 T cell receptor beta chains below were found in one sample sequenced in a study of OX40 agonist ivuxolimab in advanced cancers. Libraries were prepared by immunoSEQ multiplex PCR; TCRdb keeps only in-frame clonotypes and omits some of them. Of more than 45,000 clones in the sample, 85% to 95% were seen once. The sequencing used CD4+ or CD8+ T cells sorted from blood, collected in a trial of the OX40 agonist ivuxolimab. These receptors originate from an adult with an advanced solid tumor such as melanoma, head and neck, liver or kidney cancer.

This clone was detected only a few times. The rearrangement uses TRBV7-9 and TRBJ2-7; D gene unclear. CDR1 is SEHNR and CDR2 is FQNEAQ in the germline V gene (reference sequence). This CDR3 contains 10 residues. V lost 5 bases and J 2 bases, leaving 1 base between the germline ends. This CDR3 is CASSPYEQYF. CDR3 DNA: TGTGCCAGCAGCCCCTACGAGCAGTACTTC.

The chain recombines TRBV4-1 with TRBJ2-7, with D unclear. Trimming left V 0 bases short and J 0 bases short, with 6 bases between. Germline values: CDR1 MGHRA, CDR2 YSYEKL. CDR3 length: 14 residues. The CDR3 sequence: CASSQDPDSYEQYF. DNA of the CDR3: TGCGCCAGCAGCCAAGATCCGGACTCCTACGAGCAGTACTTC.

The chain employs TRBV19 and TRBJ2-7; D is undetermined. Trimming stripped 1 base from V and 2 bases from J, with 6 bases between. The CDR3 totals 13 residues. Germline CDR1 reads LNHDA; CDR2 reads SQIVND (reference sequence). The CDR3 region is CASSIAATYEQYF. The CDR3 DNA reads as TGTGCCAGTAGTATAGCTGCTACCTACGAGCAGTACTTC.